Described below is a single T cell receptor (beta chain) sequence and its context. The target antigen is unknown. This entry is derived from a study of CD8+ T cells in alopecia areata. Whole-study findings and limits: Scalp lesions, especially in alopecia totalis/universalis, had higher clonality than normal scalp. With one nonresponder, baseline CD8+ expansion's link to response remains uncertain.

The treatment was: oral pan-JAK inhibitor, 5-10 mg twice daily. Alopecia areata patients provided lesional scalp punch biopsies and peripheral blood. Sorting of PBMCs yielded the CD4+ and CD8+ T cells. TCR sequencing used cDNA made by reverse transcription of extracted RNA. Using immunoSEQ multiplex PCR, the repertoire was profiled, and TCRdb retains in-frame clones only, with some absent. Among some 120,000 clones listed, less than 75% were seen once. This clonotype originated in a human donor with alopecia areata. Sequencing was performed on CD8+ T cells sorted from blood, taken at week 24, from a patient treated with tofacitinib.

This CDR3 is CSVEAGSPYEQYF. The CDR3, as DNA: TGCAGCGTTGAAGCCGGGTCTCCCTACGAGCAGTACTTC. The rearrangement joins TRBV29-1 to TRBJ2-5; D remains ambiguous. Near its end, the DNA agrees better with TRBJ2-7, so the J call may be wrong. The length of the CDR3 is 13 residues. Germline values: CDR1 SQVTM, CDR2 ANQGSEA.